This TCR beta chain is drawn from a study of cytomegalovirus exposure and HLA in healthy donors. Study-level results: A later analysis found most CMV-associated TCR beta chains apparently HLA-restricted. Among donors in an Asian-associated ancestry cluster, a later analysis reportedly found fewer N-insertions than the approximately 670-donor mean. Associated with cytomegalovirus, according to the listing, were 150 to 200 TCR beta chains. Earlier analysis found most TCR beta V segments productive about 87% or about 30% of the time.

Details on this clone: Its antigen is currently unknown.

The CDR3 is 14 residues long. This PCR relied on a set of 60 Vbeta primers and 13 Jbeta primers. The table came from immunoSEQ multiplex PCR; TCRdb's copy has only in-frame clones and leaves some out. The data show over 150,000 clones, roughly two thirds seen once. Sequencing used PBMCs. The chain couples TRBV21-1 to TRBJ2-7; TRBD2, the table's D call, was not compared with the DNA. TRBV21-1 is assigned pseudogene status. The sequence came from a woman in her 40s in good health and CMV-seropositive. CDR3 region: CASSKEEVGYEQYF. In nucleotides, the CDR3 is TGTGCCAGCAGCAAAGAGGAGGTTGGCTACGAGCAGTACTTC.